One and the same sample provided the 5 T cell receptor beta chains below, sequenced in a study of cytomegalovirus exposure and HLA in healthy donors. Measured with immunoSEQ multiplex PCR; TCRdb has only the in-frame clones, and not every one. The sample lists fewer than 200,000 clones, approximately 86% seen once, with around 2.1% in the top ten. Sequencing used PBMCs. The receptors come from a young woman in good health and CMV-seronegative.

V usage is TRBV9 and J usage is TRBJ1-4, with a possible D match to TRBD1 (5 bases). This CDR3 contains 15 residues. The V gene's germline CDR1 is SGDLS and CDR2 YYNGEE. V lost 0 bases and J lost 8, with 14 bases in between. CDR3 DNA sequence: TGTGCCAGCAGCGTAGCGATAGGGAGGGGAGAAAAACTGTTTTTT. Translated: CASSVAIGRGEKLFF. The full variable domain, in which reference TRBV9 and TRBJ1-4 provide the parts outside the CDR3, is DSGVTQTPKHLITATGQRVTLRCSPRSGDLSVYWYQQSLDQGLQFLIQYYNGEERAKGNILERFSAQQFPDLHSELNLSSLELGDSALYFCASSVAIGRGEKLFFGSGTQLSVL.

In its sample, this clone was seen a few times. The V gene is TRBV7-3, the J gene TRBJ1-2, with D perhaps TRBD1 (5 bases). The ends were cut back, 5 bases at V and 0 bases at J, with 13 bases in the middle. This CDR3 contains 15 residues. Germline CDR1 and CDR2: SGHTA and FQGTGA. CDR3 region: CASSPGGDPNYGYTF. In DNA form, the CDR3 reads TGTGCCAGCAGCCCCGGCGGGGACCCTAACTATGGCTACACCTTC.

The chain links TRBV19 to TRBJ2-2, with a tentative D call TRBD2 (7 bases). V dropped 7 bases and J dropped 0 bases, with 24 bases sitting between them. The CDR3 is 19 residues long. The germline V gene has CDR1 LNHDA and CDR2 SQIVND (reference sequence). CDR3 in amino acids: CASTGGWSRGTPNTGELFF. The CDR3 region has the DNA TGTGCCAGTACGGGAGGTTGGTCGAGGGGGACACCGAACACCGGGGAGCTGTTTTTT.

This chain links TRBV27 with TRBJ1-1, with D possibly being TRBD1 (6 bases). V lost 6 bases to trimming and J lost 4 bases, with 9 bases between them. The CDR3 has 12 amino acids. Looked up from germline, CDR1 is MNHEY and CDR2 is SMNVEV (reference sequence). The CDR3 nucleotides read TGTGCCAGCAGAGTAGGGGGCACTGAAGCTTTCTTT. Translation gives CASRVGGTEAFF.

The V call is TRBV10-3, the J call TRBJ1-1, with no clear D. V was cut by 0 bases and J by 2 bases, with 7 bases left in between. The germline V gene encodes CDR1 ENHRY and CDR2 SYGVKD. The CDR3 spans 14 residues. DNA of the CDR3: TGTGCCATCAGTGAGTCGCGGGCTAACACTGAAGCTTTCTTT. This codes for CAISESRANTEAFF.